A selection of T cell receptor beta chains follows, all from one sample in a study of blood T cells in healthy people across ages. In TCRdb, the 5' RACE reads were re-called with MiXCR into one record per CDR3 protein. The table has around 1,900,000 distinct CDR3 sequences, about two fifths seen once. Sample: blood. The receptors were sampled from a human donor in good health. The CDR3 runs from the conserved cysteine through the conserved F or W. A D gene is named only where the DNA matches it firmly. Some rows mark clone size as missing; the rest say once, few, many or name a class of expanded clone.

D gene: .
clone size: .
CDR3 length: 15
J gene: TRBJ1-1
V gene: TRBV9
CDR3 protein: CASSADLRSGTEAFF
CDR3 DNA: TGTGCCAGCAGTGCCGACCTCAGGAGCGGCACTGAAGCTTTCTTT

D gene: .
clone size: .
CDR3 length: 12
J gene: TRBJ2-1
V gene: TRBV7-9
CDR3 protein: CASSPRSREQFF
CDR3 DNA: TGTGCCAGCAGCCCCCGGTCTCGCGAGCAGTTCTTC

D gene: .
clone size: .
CDR3 length: 13
J gene: TRBJ2-1
V gene: TRBV6-5
CDR3 protein: CASSTQLYNEQFF
CDR3 DNA: TGTGCCAGCAGTACCCAGTTGTACAATGAGCAGTTCTTC

D gene: .
clone size: few
CDR3 length: 13
J gene: TRBJ2-7
V gene: TRBV4-1
CDR3 protein: CASSQGTPFEQYF
CDR3 DNA: TGCGCCAGCAGCCAAGGGACCCCATTCGAGCAGTACTTC

D gene: .
clone size: few
CDR3 length: 14
J gene: TRBJ1-2
V gene: TRBV20-1
CDR3 protein: CSATSGEANYGYTF
CDR3 DNA: TGCAGTGCTACCAGCGGGGAAGCTAACTATGGCTACACCTTC

D gene: .
clone size: few
CDR3 length: 20
J gene: TRBJ2-1
V gene: TRBV7-6
CDR3 protein: CASSLDRIPRESLTYNEQFF
CDR3 DNA: TGTGCCAGCAGCTTAGATAGAATACCACGGGAGTCCCTCACCTACAATGAGCAGTTCTTC

D gene: TRBD2
clone size: .
CDR3 length: 14
J gene: TRBJ2-3
V gene: TRBV20-1
CDR3 protein: CSASWRGNTDTQYF
CDR3 DNA: TGCAGTGCTAGTTGGCGGGGGAACACAGATACGCAGTATTTT

D gene: .
clone size: .
CDR3 length: 13
J gene: TRBJ2-5
V gene: TRBV6-5
CDR3 protein: CASSPGVQQTQYF
CDR3 DNA: TGTGCCAGCAGTCCGGGAGTTCAGCAGACCCAGTACTTC

D gene: .
clone size: .
CDR3 length: 14
J gene: TRBJ1-6
V gene: TRBV12-3/TRBV12-4
CDR3 protein: CASRGPPTPSPLHF
CDR3 DNA: TGTGCCAGCAGGGGCCCACCGACCCCATCACCCCTCCACTTT

D gene: .
clone size: few
CDR3 length: 13
J gene: TRBJ2-7
V gene: TRBV25-1
CDR3 protein: CASSDTSSYEQYF
CDR3 DNA: TGTGCCAGCAGTGACACAAGCTCCTACGAGCAGTACTTC

D gene: TRBD2
clone size: .
CDR3 length: 16
J gene: TRBJ2-5
V gene: TRBV20-1
CDR3 protein: CSARAVRLAGEETQYF
CDR3 DNA: TGCAGTGCTAGAGCGGTCAGACTAGCGGGGGAAGAGACCCAGTACTTC